Listed below are T cell receptor beta chains from one sample, sequenced in a study of blood T cell repertoires in COVID-19. Clones were sequenced by immunoSEQ multiplex PCR, and TCRdb holds only the in-frame ones, with some missing. The data contain approximately 140,000 clones, about 88% of them singletons. Sequenced input: PBMCs or T cells enriched from blood (not recorded which). These receptors were collected from a woman aged 45-65 years who had recovered from COVID-19. The CDR3 runs from the conserved cysteine through the conserved F or W. A D gene is named only where the DNA matches it firmly. Where a row states a size, it is once, few, many or the class of an expanded clone; other rows omit it.

size	V	J	D	length	CDR3	DNA
once	TRBV30	TRBJ2-3	TRBD2	15	CAWSLAGGSTDTQYF	TGTGCCTGGAGTTTAGCGGGGGGTAGCACAGATACGCAGTATTTT
.	TRBV19	TRBJ1-1	TRBD1	13	CASKGARVTEAFF	TGTGCCAGTAAGGGGGCTCGAGTGACTGAAGCTTTCTTT
.	TRBV7-9	TRBJ1-1	TRBD1	15	CASSLVTGENTEAFF	TGTGCCAGCAGCTTAGTCACAGGGGAGAACACTGAAGCTTTCTTT
.	TRBV5-6	TRBJ1-2	.	14	CASSQGQTNYGYTF	TGTGCCAGCAGTCAAGGACAGACTAACTATGGCTACACCTTC
.	TRBV2	TRBJ1-1	.	11	CASSEVIEAFF	TGTGCCAGCAGTGAAGTAATTGAAGCTTTCTTT
.	TRBV6-5	TRBJ1-5	.	13	CASRRSRDQPQHF	TGTGCCAGCAGAAGGTCCCGGGATCAGCCCCAGCATTTT
.	TRBV11-2	TRBJ1-2	TRBD1	14	CASSLRTGDSGYTF	TGTGCCAGCAGCCTTAGGACAGGTGATAGTGGCTACACCTTC
.	TRBV9	TRBJ2-5	.	16	CASSPFTGGGQETQYF	TGTGCCAGCAGCCCTTTCACAGGGGGGGGCCAGGAGACCCAGTACTTC
.	TRBV30	TRBJ1-6	.	12	CAWSGGLAPLHF	TGTGCCTGGAGCGGGGGTTTAGCGCCCCTCCACTTT
.	TRBV19	TRBJ1-6	.	15	CASSMGGRYNSPLHF	TGTGCCAGTAGTATGGGAGGACGGTATAATTCACCCCTCCACTTT
.	TRBV24-1	TRBJ1-5	.	13	CASPRGKEQPQHF	TGTGCCTCCCCGCGGGGAAAAGAGCAGCCCCAGCATTTT
.	TRBV7-3	TRBJ1-1	.	15	CASSLGHTVNTEAFF	TGTGCCAGCAGCCTAGGACATACCGTGAACACTGAAGCTTTCTTT
.	TRBV27	TRBJ2-2	TRBD1	13	CASSRTGTGELFF	TGTGCCAGCAGCAGGACAGGCACCGGGGAGCTGTTTTTT
.	TRBV14	TRBJ1-1	.	15	CASSQVRAGHTEAFF	TGTGCCAGCAGCCAAGTACGAGCAGGCCACACTGAAGCTTTCTTT
few	TRBV5-4	TRBJ1-6	.	15	CASSLGQERNSPLHF	TGTGCCAGCAGCTTGGGACAGGAAAGAAATTCACCCCTCCACTTT
few	TRBV6-4	TRBJ1-4	.	14	CASSAGPANEKLFF	TGTGCCAGCAGCGCAGGCCCTGCGAATGAAAAACTGTTTTTT
.	TRBV5-1	TRBJ1-2	TRBD1	18	CASSSTAGTVNPNYGYTF	TGCGCCAGCAGCAGTACCGCAGGGACAGTGAACCCAAACTATGGCTACACCTTC
.	TRBV5-3	TRBJ1-3	TRBD1	15	CARSLGTASGNTIYF	TGTGCCAGAAGTTTAGGGACAGCCTCTGGAAACACCATATATTTT
.	TRBV5-1	TRBJ2-3	.	16	CASSLYAGISTDTQYF	TGCGCCAGCAGCTTGTACGCGGGGATTAGCACAGATACGCAGTATTTT
.	TRBV5-1	TRBJ2-1	TRBD2	16	CASSSRERGSYNEQFF	TGCGCCAGCAGCTCGAGGGAGCGGGGGAGCTACAATGAGCAGTTCTTC
.	TRBV7-9	TRBJ2-1	TRBD2	16	CASSNTGTSGRNEQFF	TGTGCCAGCAGCAACACCGGGACTAGCGGGCGGAATGAGCAGTTCTTC
.	TRBV5-6	TRBJ2-1	TRBD1	16	CASSSPGQGFHNEQFF	TGTGCCAGCAGCTCACCGGGACAGGGTTTCCACAATGAGCAGTTCTTC
.	TRBV5-1	TRBJ2-2	.	15	CASSLSGSNTGELFF	TGCGCCAGCAGCTTAAGCGGATCGAACACCGGGGAGCTGTTTTTT
.	TRBV6-5	TRBJ2-3	.	13	CASRSVRTDTQYF	TGTGCCAGCAGGTCGGTGCGCACAGATACGCAGTATTTT
.	TRBV21-1	TRBJ1-3	.	11	CASSKQNTIYF	TGTGCCAGCAGCAAACAGAACACCATATATTTT
.	TRBV19	TRBJ2-7	TRBD1	14	CASSLRTGMGEQYF	TGTGCCAGTAGTCTTCGGACAGGGATGGGCGAGCAGTACTTC
.	TRBV3-1/TRBV3-2	TRBJ2-3	TRBD2	15	CASSQGTRSTDTQYF	TGTGCCAGCAGCCAGGGGACTAGAAGCACAGATACGCAGTATTTT
.	TRBV7-6	TRBJ2-2	TRBD1	14	CASSVSTGAGELFF	TGTGCCAGCAGCGTCTCGACAGGGGCCGGGGAGCTGTTTTTT
.	TRBV6-5	TRBJ1-6	.	14	CASSSPGDNSPLHF	TGTGCCAGCAGTTCCCCCGGTGATAATTCACCCCTCCACTTT
.	TRBV10-1	TRBJ2-7	TRBD2	11	CANGLGNEQYF	TGCGCCAACGGACTAGGAAACGAGCAGTACTTC
.	TRBV20-1	TRBJ2-3	.	11	CSARAPGGQYF	TGCAGTGCTAGAGCCCCCGGAGGGCAGTATTTT
.	TRBV7-9	TRBJ1-3	TRBD1	15	CASSSTGGSGNTIYF	TGTGCCAGCAGCTCGACAGGGGGCTCTGGAAACACCATATATTTT
.	TRBV5-1	TRBJ1-5	.	15	CASSLEGVSNQPQHF	TGCGCCAGCAGCTTGGAGGGGGTTAGCAATCAGCCCCAGCATTTT
.	TRBV2	TRBJ1-1	.	14	CASSEGTANTEAFF	TGTGCCAGCAGTGAAGGGACAGCAAACACTGAAGCTTTCTTT
once	TRBV2	TRBJ1-1	TRBD1	13	CAIVDREVGEAFF	TGTGCCATAGTCGACAGGGAGGTCGGTGAAGCTTTCTTT
.	TRBV27	TRBJ2-7	.	14	CASSLAGGTGEQYF	TGTGCCAGCAGTTTAGCTGGGGGCACGGGCGAGCAGTACTTC
.	TRBV2	TRBJ2-7	TRBD1	13	CASSLDRGYEQYF	TGTGCCAGCAGTCTGGACAGGGGCTACGAGCAGTACTTC
.	TRBV30	TRBJ2-7	.	14	CAWSLGGSSYEQYF	TGTGCCTGGAGCCTGGGAGGAAGCTCCTACGAGCAGTACTTC
.	TRBV7-2	TRBJ2-5	TRBD2	18	CASSLDLLGSGGPGTQYF	TGTGCCAGCAGCTTAGATTTACTGGGTAGCGGGGGGCCAGGGACCCAGTACTTC
.	TRBV12-3/TRBV12-4	TRBJ2-7	.	11	CASSSFYEQYF	TGTGCCAGCAGTTCCTTCTACGAGCAGTACTTC
.	TRBV7-2	TRBJ1-5	.	14	CASSTGLASDTQHF	TGTGCCAGCAGCACAGGACTAGCGTCGGATACGCAGCATTTT
.	TRBV7-8	TRBJ1-2	.	14	CASSPLGGTYGYTF	TGTGCCAGCAGCCCCCTGGGGGGTACCTATGGCTACACCTTC
.	TRBV5-6	TRBJ1-3	.	15	CASSRGRVPGNTIYF	TGTGCCAGCAGCCGCGGCAGGGTCCCTGGAAACACCATATATTTT
.	TRBV27	TRBJ2-3	.	16	CASSLMVNSRLDTQYF	TGTGCCAGCAGTTTAATGGTGAATAGCCGGCTCGATACGCAGTATTTT
once	TRBV19	TRBJ2-2	.	15	CASSLRTDYTGELFF	TGTGCCAGTAGTCTTCGGACAGATTACACCGGGGAGCTGTTTTTT
.	TRBV5-6	TRBJ1-5	TRBD1	14	CASSLGQGSGDQHF	TGTGCCAGCAGCTTGGGACAGGGGTCAGGGGACCAGCATTTT
.	TRBV7-2	TRBJ2-7	TRBD1	16	CASSLQSGQGAYEQYF	TGTGCCAGCAGCTTACAATCCGGGCAGGGGGCCTACGAGCAGTACTTC
once	TRBV19	TRBJ1-5	TRBD1	16	CASSIPTGTGDQPQHF	TGTGCCAGTAGTATACCGACAGGGACAGGGGATCAGCCCCAGCATTTT